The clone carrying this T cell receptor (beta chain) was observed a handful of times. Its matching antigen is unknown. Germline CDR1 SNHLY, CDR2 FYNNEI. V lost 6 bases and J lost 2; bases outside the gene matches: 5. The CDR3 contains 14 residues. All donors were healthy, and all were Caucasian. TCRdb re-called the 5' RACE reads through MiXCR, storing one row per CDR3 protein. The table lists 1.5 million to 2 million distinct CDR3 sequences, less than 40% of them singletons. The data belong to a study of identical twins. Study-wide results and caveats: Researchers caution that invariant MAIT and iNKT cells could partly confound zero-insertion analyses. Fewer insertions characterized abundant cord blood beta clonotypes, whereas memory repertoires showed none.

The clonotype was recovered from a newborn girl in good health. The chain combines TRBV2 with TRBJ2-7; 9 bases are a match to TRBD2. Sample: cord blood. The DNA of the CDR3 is TGTGCCAGCAGAGAGAGACTAGCGGCCTACGAGCAGTACTTC. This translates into CASRERLAAYEQYF. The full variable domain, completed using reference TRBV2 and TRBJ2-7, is EPEVTQTPSHQVTQMGQEVILRCVPISNHLYFYWYRQILGQKVEFLVSFYNNEISEKSEIFDDQFSVERPDGSNFTLKIRSTKLEDSAMYFCASRERLAAYEQYFGPGTRLTVT.